Each of the 27 T cell receptor beta chains below was sequenced from the same sample in a study of control samples from healthy donors and cancer patients. TCRdb's table, derived via immunoSEQ multiplex PCR, lists solely in-frame clones and lacks some. The data hold 100,000 to 150,000 clones, with approximately 92% observed a single time. The material sequenced was blood. Source of these receptors: a man younger than 35 in good health.

The V gene is TRBV6-6, the J gene TRBJ2-3; possibly TRBD2 for D (5 bases). The CDR3 loop spans 14 amino acids. From germline, CDR1 is MNHNY and CDR2 SVGAGI (reference sequence). V lost 0 bases, J lost 5 bases, and 9 bases lay in between. DNA of the CDR3: TGTGCCAGCAGTTACTCTTCGGGGAGAGATACGCAGTATTTT. It yields the protein CASSYSSGRDTQYF.

On this clone itself: At the DNA level, this CDR3 is encoded by other sequences in the same sample as well. The chain couples TRBV12-3 or TRBV12-4 to TRBJ1-5; no clear D gene. Trimming pared 3 bases from V and 6 bases from J, leaving 6 bases between. The CDR3 runs to 12 residues. The CDR3 nucleotides read TGTGCCAGCAGTTTTTCCGGTCAGCCCCAGCATTTT. The encoded protein is CASSFSGQPQHF.

This rearrangement joins TRBV12-3 or TRBV12-4 to TRBJ1-4, with 9 bases aligning to TRBD1. The J segment lost 8 bases and the V segment lost 6 bases, leaving 4 bases of the junction unmatched. There are 13 residues in the CDR3. CDR3 region: CASRPTGGEKLFF. CDR3 nucleotide sequence: TGTGCCAGCAGACCGACAGGGGGGGAAAAACTGTTTTTT.

V and J are TRBV5-1 and TRBJ1-1, with D possibly being TRBD1 (5 bases). Trimming took off 5 bases at V and 1 base at J, with 9 bases between the two ends. The CDR3 sequence is 13 residues long. In germline, CDR1 is SGHRS, CDR2 YFSETQ. The CDR3 is CASRGTANTEAFF. Written as DNA, the CDR3 is TGCGCCAGCAGAGGGACGGCGAACACTGAAGCTTTCTTT.

The J gene is TRBJ2-2, the V gene TRBV4-2, with 8 nucleotides matching TRBD2. This CDR3 contains 16 residues. V shed 0 bases, J shed 3 bases, and the junction held 3 bases outside the gene matches. The germline CDR1 and CDR2 sequences are LGHNA and YNFKEQ. The CDR3 sequence is CASSQDSGVYTGELFF. Here the CDR3 DNA reads TGTGCCAGCAGCCAAGATAGCGGGGTATACACCGGGGAGCTGTTTTTT.

The rearrangement links TRBV4-1 to TRBJ2-7; D is undetermined. The V end was cut by 0 bases, the J end by 6 bases, with 12 bases between. Germline assignment: CDR1 MGHRA and CDR2 YSYEKL. CDR3 size: 14 residues. This CDR3 reads CASSQDPHLFEQYF. In DNA form, the CDR3 reads TGCGCCAGCAGCCAAGATCCCCATCTGTTCGAGCAGTACTTC.

The rearrangement uses TRBV6-5 and TRBJ2-7, with 9 nucleotides matching TRBD2. The germline V gene encodes CDR1 MNHEY and CDR2 SVGAGI. J was trimmed by 0 bases and V by 4 bases; bases with no gene match: 4. The CDR3 extends over 15 amino acids. CDR3 DNA sequence: TGTGCCAGCAGTTGGCGGGGGGGGAGCTCCTACGAGCAGTACTTC. It encodes CASSWRGGSSYEQYF.

V gene TRBV28 combines with J gene TRBJ2-7; 7 nucleotides agree with TRBD2. CDR1 and CDR2 (germline): MDHEN, SYDVKM. Trimming removed 6 bases from V and 0 bases from J; junction bases left unmatched: 8. The CDR3 loop spans 15 amino acids. Written as DNA, the CDR3 is TGTGCCAGCAGGGGAGCGGGGACGAGCTCCTACGAGCAGTACGTC. This translates into CASRGAGTSSYEQYV.

The chain uses TRBV5-4 and TRBJ2-2; D might be TRBD2 (5 bases). Germline CDR1 is SGHNT and CDR2 is YYREEE (reference sequence). CDR3 length equals 16 residues. V shed 4 bases and J shed 1 base, with 14 bases lying between them. As DNA, the CDR3 is TGTGCCAGCAGCCAGAAGGCTAGCCAGAACACCGGGGAGCTGTTTTTT. This codes for CASSQKASQNTGELFF. The full variable domain, in which reference TRBV5-4 and TRBJ2-2 provide the parts outside the CDR3, is ETGVTQSPTHLIKTRGQQVTLRCSSQSGHNTVSWYQQALGQGPQFIFQYYREEENGRGNFPPRFSGLQFPNYSSELNVNALELDDSALYLCASSQKASQNTGELFFGEGSRLTVL.

With regard to this clone: Being one base from a much bigger clone, this may be a read error. This sequence joins TRBV6-2 or TRBV6-3 and TRBJ2-3, with 13 nucleotides matching TRBD2. The junction had 0 bases not matched to a gene; V was cut back by 2 bases and J by 4 bases. The CDR3 length is 15 residues. Germline-derived CDR1 and CDR2 are MNHEY and SVGEGT. The CDR3 is CASSYTSGGADTQYF. The DNA for the CDR3 is TGTGCCAGCAGTTACACTAGCGGGGGGGCAGATACGCAGTATTTT.

J is TRBJ2-5 and V is TRBV21-1. TRBV21-1 is tagged as a pseudogene. The CDR3 has 10 amino acids. CDR3 amino acids: CARLGETQYF. In nucleotides, the CDR3 is TGTGCCAGGTTAGGGGAGACCCAGTACTTC.

The chain uses TRBV11-3 and TRBJ2-6; D unresolved. The V gene lost 1 base and the J gene lost 4 bases, with 5 bases spanning the gap. CDR1 and CDR2 from the germline V gene are SGHNT and YENEEA. The CDR3 length is 14 residues. CDR3 bases: TGTGCCAGCAGCTTAGTCAGGGGGGCCAACGTCCTGACTTTC. It specifies CASSLVRGANVLTF.

The J gene is TRBJ1-1, the V gene TRBV6-6; a possible D gene is TRBD1 (5 bases). V lost 6 bases to trimming and J lost 1 base, with 12 bases between them. The CDR3 has 14 amino acids. CDR1 MNHNY and CDR2 SVGAGI come from the germline V gene (reference sequence). The CDR3: CASRKYTGNTEAFF. The CDR3, as DNA: TGTGCCAGCAGGAAATATACAGGGAACACTGAAGCTTTCTTT.

This chain connects TRBV6-5 to TRBJ1-5; D gene ambiguous. With 6 bases removed from V and 4 bases from J, the gap between germline ends came to 10 bases. The germline V gene has CDR1 MNHEY and CDR2 SVGAGI. The CDR3 extends over 13 amino acids. CDR3 residues: CASSEGPNQPQHF. The CDR3 DNA sequence: TGTGCCAGCAGCGAGGGCCCGAATCAGCCCCAGCATTTT.

The rearrangement joins TRBV28 to TRBJ2-3; D remains unclear. From germline, CDR1 is MDHEN and CDR2 SYDVKM. The CDR3 runs to 14 residues. The V and J ends lost 7 bases and 0 bases respectively, with 11 bases between them. CDR3 sequence reads: CASKQSASTDTQYF. The CDR3 nucleotides are TGTGCCAGCAAGCAGTCAGCTAGCACAGATACGCAGTATTTT.

This chain uses TRBV28 with TRBJ1-6, with D possibly being TRBD1 (6 bases). Trimming removed 2 bases at V and 9 bases at J, with 11 bases between. CDR3 length: 14 amino acids. In germline, CDR1 is MDHEN, CDR2 SYDVKM. CDR3 sequence reads: CASSLRGPGSPLHF. Written as DNA, the CDR3 is TGTGCCAGCAGTTTACGGGGGCCGGGTTCACCCCTCCACTTT.

The chain has TRBV11-3 and TRBJ2-1; 8 nucleotides agree with TRBD2. J gave up 6 bases and V 0 bases, and 7 bases lay outside the gene matches. The germline gives CDR1 SGHNT, CDR2 YENEEA. The length of the CDR3 is 16 residues. The CDR3 here is CASSLEQRELGNEQFF. The CDR3 DNA sequence: TGTGCCAGCAGCTTAGAACAGCGGGAGTTAGGCAATGAGCAGTTCTTC.

The chain has TRBV5-1 and TRBJ1-2, with D perhaps TRBD1 (5 bases). V lost 4 bases, J lost 2 bases, and 15 bases lay in between. CDR1 and CDR2 (germline): SGHRS, YFSETQ. The CDR3 loop spans 15 amino acids. Here the CDR3 reads CASSPGLQQNYGYTF. The CDR3 nucleotides read TGCGCCAGCAGCCCGGGACTCCAACAAAACTATGGCTACACCTTC. The full variable domain, rest sourced from reference TRBV5-1 and TRBJ1-2, is KAGVTQTPRYLIKTRGQQVTLSCSPISGHRSVSWYQQTPGQGLQFLFEYFSETQRNKGNFPGRFSGRQFSNSRSEMNVSTLELGDSALYLCASSPGLQQNYGYTFGSGTRLTVV.

This chain uses TRBV5-6 with TRBJ2-7, with D possibly matching TRBD2 (6 bases). V lost 4 bases and J lost 6, with 17 bases in between. Germline lookup yields CDR1 SGHDT and CDR2 YYEEEE. The CDR3 has 14 residues. The CDR3 here is CASSGNSGKSEQYV. DNA of the CDR3: TGTGCCAGCAGCGGAAATAGCGGCAAGAGCGAGCAGTACGTC.

The chain combines TRBV7-3 with TRBJ2-3, with D possibly being TRBD1 (7 bases). The ends were cut back, 4 bases at V and 4 bases at J, with 15 bases in the middle. This CDR3 contains 15 residues. Germline values: CDR1 SGHTA, CDR2 FQGTGA. In nucleotides, the CDR3 is TGTGCCAGCAGCTCCGCCGGAGGGGGCCCAGATACGCAGTATTTT. It codes for CASSSAGGGPDTQYF.

V usage is TRBV3-1 (or the pseudogene TRBV3-2) and J usage is TRBJ2-5; tentative D call: TRBD2 (6 bases). V was trimmed by 4 bases and J by 5 bases, leaving 11 bases between them. In germline, CDR1 is LGHDT, CDR2 YNNKEL (reference sequence). The CDR3 is 13 residues long. Here the CDR3 reads CASSLNRGETQYF. Here the CDR3 DNA reads TGTGCCAGCAGCCTAAACCGGGGGGAGACCCAGTACTTC.

The chain is built from TRBV12-3 or TRBV12-4 and TRBJ2-3; perhaps TRBD2 as D (6 bases). The V and J ends lost 5 bases and 11 bases respectively, with 11 bases between them. The CDR3 has 11 residues. The CDR3 loop reads CASSLRDQQYF. CDR3 bases: TGTGCCAGCAGTCTGCGGGACCAGCAGTATTTT.

This chain uses TRBV21-1 with TRBJ1-2. TRBV21-1 counts as a pseudogene. The CDR3 has 16 residues. The CDR3 sequence is CASSKVKGKSNYGYTF. CDR3 in DNA: TGTGCCAGCAGCAAAGTGAAAGGGAAGTCTAACTATGGCTACACCTTC.

V is TRBV6-5 and J is TRBJ1-6; a weak D match, TRBD1 (5 bases). The CDR3 is made up of 16 amino acids. The germline V gene encodes CDR1 MNHEY and CDR2 SVGAGI. V dropped 0 bases and J dropped 5 bases, with 11 bases sitting between them. CDR3 amino acids: CASSYSVQANNSPLHF. Here the CDR3 DNA reads TGTGCCAGCAGTTACTCGGTACAGGCAAATAATTCACCCCTCCACTTT.

This clone was seen a few times. The CDR3 DNA reads TGTGCCAGCAGTTATACAGGGAGAGAGACCCAGTACTTC. Its translation is CASSYTGRETQYF. V usage is TRBV11-2 and J usage is TRBJ2-5, with D perhaps TRBD1 (6 bases). The germline V gene has CDR1 SGHAT and CDR2 FQNNGV. The CDR3 is 13 residues long. V dropped 6 bases and J dropped 4 bases, with 12 bases sitting between them.

This clone was detected a few times. This rearrangement joins TRBV7-3 to TRBJ2-3, with D perhaps matching TRBD1 (6 bases). Germline lookup yields CDR1 SGHTA and CDR2 FQGTGA. With 2 bases removed from V and 4 bases from J, the gap between germline ends came to 7 bases. CDR3 size: 13 residues. The CDR3 bases are TGTGCCAGCAGCTTACAGGGGCCAGATACGCAGTATTTT. Its protein product is CASSLQGPDTQYF.

The genes are TRBV30 and TRBJ1-6; 9 bases align to TRBD1. Germline CDR1 reads GTSNPN; CDR2 reads SVGIG (reference sequence). This CDR3 has 14 residues. V lost 1 base and J lost 8; bases outside the gene matches: 3. CDR3 sequence (DNA): TGTGCCTGGAGTGCCGGACAGGGGTATTCACCCCTCCACTTT. Translated, it gives CAWSAGQGYSPLHF. The full variable domain, its missing parts supplied by reference TRBV30 and TRBJ1-6, is SQTIHQWPATLVQPVGSPLSLECTVEGTSNPNLYWYRQAAGRGLQLLFYSVGIGQISSEVPQNLSASRPQDRQFILSSKKLLLSDSGFYLCAWSAGQGYSPLHFGNGTRLTVT.